The rows below give T cell receptor beta chains drawn from one sample of a study of blood T cells in healthy people across ages. TCRdb independently ran MiXCR on the 5' RACE reads; one entry per CDR3 protein. The data show about 900,000 distinct CDR3 sequences, with approximately 59% seen just once and roughly a quarter held by the top ten. Sequenced sample: blood. These receptor sequences come from a man under 40 in good health. Both conserved end residues are part of each CDR3. D genes are given only for firm matches. The listing skips clone size in some rows; elsewhere it reads once, few, many or a size class.

NA	NA	TRBV20-1	TRBJ2-1	TGCAGTGCTAGATTGACGGGGGGCCGAGTGGGTGAGCAGTTCTTC	CSARLTGGRVGEQFF
NA	TRBD2	TRBV13	TRBJ2-1	TGTGCCAGCAGCTTGGGGACTAGCGCGCGGTTCTTC	CASSLGTSARFF
few	NA	TRBV12-3/TRBV12-4	TRBJ1-1	TGTGCCAGCAGTTTTAAGGCGGGGAACACTGAAGCTTTCTTT	CASSFKAGNTEAFF
NA	TRBD1	TRBV4-2	TRBJ2-4	TGTGCCAGCAGCCAACCGGGACAGGGGTACATTCAGTACTTC	CASSQPGQGYIQYF
many	TRBD2	TRBV6-4	TRBJ2-3	TGTGCCAGCAGTGACGCCGGGGGGAGCACAGATACGCAGTATTTT	CASSDAGGSTDTQYF
once	NA	TRBV4-3	TRBJ1-6	TGCGCCAGCAGCCAGCTACCGGAGTCACCCCTCCACTTT	CASSQLPESPLHF
NA	NA	TRBV4-3	TRBJ2-7	TGCGCCAGCAGCCAGGAGTCTTGGGGAAACGAGCAGTACTTC	CASSQESWGNEQYF
NA	NA	TRBV24-1	TRBJ2-5	TGTGCCACCAGTGATTCCAGGGGAACCCAAGAGACCCAGTACTTC	CATSDSRGTQETQYF
NA	NA	TRBV15	TRBJ2-6	TGTGCCACCAGCAGAGTTCCCGGTAGTGGGGCCAACGTCCTGACTTTC	CATSRVPGSGANVLTF
few	NA	TRBV5-5	TRBJ2-7	TGTGCCAGCCGGGTTACAAGCTCCTACGAGCAGTACTTC	CASRVTSSYEQYF
NA	NA	TRBV6-6	TRBJ1-4	TGTGCCAGCAGTTACGATGAAAAACTGTTTTTT	CASSYDEKLFF
NA	NA	TRBV14	TRBJ2-2	TGTGCCAGCAGACTCGGCGGGGAGCTGTTTTTT	CASRLGGELFF
few	TRBD1	TRBV29-1	TRBJ2-1	TGCAGCGTTGTAAAGGACAGGACCTACAATGAGCAGTTCTTC	CSVVKDRTYNEQFF
NA	TRBD1	TRBV9	TRBJ2-3	TGTGCCAGCAGCTACCTGACGGACAGGACAGATACGCAGTATTTT	CASSYLTDRTDTQYF
NA	NA	TRBV12-3/TRBV12-4	TRBJ2-7	TGTGCCAGTAGGCAAGCGGGGACAGTTCGCGAGCAGTACTTC	CASRQAGTVREQYF
NA	NA	TRBV27	TRBJ1-4	TGTGCCAGCAGTCCCCTGGGGGGGGACGAAAAACTGTTTTTT	CASSPLGGDEKLFF
few	NA	TRBV7-2	TRBJ2-3	TGTGCCGGGGGGGCTGCAGATACGCAGTATTTT	CAGGAADTQYF
NA	NA	TRBV4-2	TRBJ1-2	TGTGCCAGCAGCCAAGTGGACACTTCCTCCTATGGCTACACCTTC	CASSQVDTSSYGYTF
NA	NA	TRBV27	TRBJ2-5	TGTGCCAGCAGTTTGGTTAGAGGGGAGGCCCAGTACTTC	CASSLVRGEAQYF
NA	NA	TRBV12-3/TRBV12-4	TRBJ2-1	TGTGCCAGCAGTTTCGTAGAGCAGTTCTTC	CASSFVEQFF
NA	NA	TRBV10-3	TRBJ2-7	TGTGCCATCAGTGACGTCCGGCTAGTCGATTGCGAGCAGTACTTC	CAISDVRLVDCEQYF
NA	NA	TRBV13	TRBJ2-7	TGTGCCAGCAGCTTTGAACAGGGCAACTACGAGCAGTACTTC	CASSFEQGNYEQYF
NA	NA	TRBV7-2	TRBJ2-1	TGTGCCAGCAGCTTACTTCCAGCCATAAACCAAGAGACCCAGTTCTTC	CASSLLPAINQETQFF
NA	NA	TRBV20-1	TRBJ2-5	TGCAGTGCTAGAGCCCGTCGCGGGGCTCAAGAGACCCAGTACTTC	CSARARRGAQETQYF
NA	NA	TRBV6-6	TRBJ2-1	TGTGCCAACACGATCGGCGACAGCGCCTACAATGAGCAGTTCTTC	CANTIGDSAYNEQFF